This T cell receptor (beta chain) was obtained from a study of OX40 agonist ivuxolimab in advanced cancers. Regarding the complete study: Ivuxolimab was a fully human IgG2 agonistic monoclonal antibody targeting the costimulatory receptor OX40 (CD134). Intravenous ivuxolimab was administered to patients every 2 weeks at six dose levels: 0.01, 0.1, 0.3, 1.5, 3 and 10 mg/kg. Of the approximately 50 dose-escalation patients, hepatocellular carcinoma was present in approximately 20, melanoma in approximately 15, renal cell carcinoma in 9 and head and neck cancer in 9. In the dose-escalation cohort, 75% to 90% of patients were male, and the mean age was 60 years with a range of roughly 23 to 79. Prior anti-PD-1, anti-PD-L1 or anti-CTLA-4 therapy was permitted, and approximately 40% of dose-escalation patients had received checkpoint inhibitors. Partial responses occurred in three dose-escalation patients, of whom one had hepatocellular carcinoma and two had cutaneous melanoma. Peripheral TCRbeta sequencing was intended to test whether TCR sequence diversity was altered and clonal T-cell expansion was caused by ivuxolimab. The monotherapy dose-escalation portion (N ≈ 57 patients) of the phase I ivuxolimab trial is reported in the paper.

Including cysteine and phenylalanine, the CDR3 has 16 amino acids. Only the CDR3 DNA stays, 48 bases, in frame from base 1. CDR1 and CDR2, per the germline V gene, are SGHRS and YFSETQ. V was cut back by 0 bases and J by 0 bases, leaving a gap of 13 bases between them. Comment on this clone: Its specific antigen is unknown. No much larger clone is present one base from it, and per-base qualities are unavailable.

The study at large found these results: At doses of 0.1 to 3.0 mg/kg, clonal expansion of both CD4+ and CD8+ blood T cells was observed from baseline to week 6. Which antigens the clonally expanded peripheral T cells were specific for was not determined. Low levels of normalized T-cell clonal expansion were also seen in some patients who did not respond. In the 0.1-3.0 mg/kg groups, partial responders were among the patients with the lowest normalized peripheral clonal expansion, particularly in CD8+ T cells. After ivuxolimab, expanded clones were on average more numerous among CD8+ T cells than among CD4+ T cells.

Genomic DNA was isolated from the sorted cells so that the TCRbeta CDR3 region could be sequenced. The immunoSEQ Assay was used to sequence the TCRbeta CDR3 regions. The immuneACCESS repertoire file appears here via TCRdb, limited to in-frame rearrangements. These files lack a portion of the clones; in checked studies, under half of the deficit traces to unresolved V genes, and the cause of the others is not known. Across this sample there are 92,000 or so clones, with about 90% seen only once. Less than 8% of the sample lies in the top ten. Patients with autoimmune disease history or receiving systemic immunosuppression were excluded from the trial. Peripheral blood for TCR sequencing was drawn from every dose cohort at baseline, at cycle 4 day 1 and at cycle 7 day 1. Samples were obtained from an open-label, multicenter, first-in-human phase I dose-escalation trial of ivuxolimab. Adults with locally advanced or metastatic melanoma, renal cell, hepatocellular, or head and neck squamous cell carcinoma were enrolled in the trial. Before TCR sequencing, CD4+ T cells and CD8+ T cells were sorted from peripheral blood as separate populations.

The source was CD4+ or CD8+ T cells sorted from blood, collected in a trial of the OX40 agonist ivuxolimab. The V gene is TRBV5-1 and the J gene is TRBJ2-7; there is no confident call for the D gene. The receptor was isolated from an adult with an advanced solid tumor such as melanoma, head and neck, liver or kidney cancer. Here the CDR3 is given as CASSLASPPTSYEQYF. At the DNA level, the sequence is TGCGCCAGCAGCTTGGCGAGCCCTCCGACCTCCTACGAGCAGTACTTC.